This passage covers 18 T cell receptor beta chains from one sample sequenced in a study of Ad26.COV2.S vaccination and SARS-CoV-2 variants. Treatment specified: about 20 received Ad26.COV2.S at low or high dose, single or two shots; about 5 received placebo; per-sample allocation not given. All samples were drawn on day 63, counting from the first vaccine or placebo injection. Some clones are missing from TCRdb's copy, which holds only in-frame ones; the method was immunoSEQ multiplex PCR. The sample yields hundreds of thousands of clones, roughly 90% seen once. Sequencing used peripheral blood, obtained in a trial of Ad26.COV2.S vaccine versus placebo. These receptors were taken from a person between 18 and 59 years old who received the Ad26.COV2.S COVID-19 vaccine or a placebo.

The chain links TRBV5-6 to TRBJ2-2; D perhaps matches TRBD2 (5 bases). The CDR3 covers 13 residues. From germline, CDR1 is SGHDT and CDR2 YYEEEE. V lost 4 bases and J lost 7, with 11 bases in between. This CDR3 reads CASSTLEHGELFF. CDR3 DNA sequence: TGTGCCAGCAGCACACTAGAGCACGGGGAGCTGTTTTTT.

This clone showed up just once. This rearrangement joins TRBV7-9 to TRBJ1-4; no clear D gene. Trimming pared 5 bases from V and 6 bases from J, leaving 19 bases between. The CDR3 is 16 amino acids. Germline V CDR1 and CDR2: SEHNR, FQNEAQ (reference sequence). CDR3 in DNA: TGTGCCAGCAGCGCCCTTAGAGGGCGGTTGGATGAAAAACTGTTTTTT. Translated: CASSALRGRLDEKLFF.

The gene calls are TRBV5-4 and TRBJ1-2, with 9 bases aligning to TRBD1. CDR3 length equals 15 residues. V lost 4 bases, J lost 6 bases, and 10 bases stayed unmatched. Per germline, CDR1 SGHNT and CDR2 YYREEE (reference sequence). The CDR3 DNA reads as TGTGCCAGCAGCAGCCGGGACAGGGCTCGCCATGGCTACACCTTC. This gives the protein CASSSRDRARHGYTF.

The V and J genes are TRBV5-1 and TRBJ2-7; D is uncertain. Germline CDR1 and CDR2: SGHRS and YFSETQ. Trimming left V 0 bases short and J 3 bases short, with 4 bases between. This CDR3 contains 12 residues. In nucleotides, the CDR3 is TGCGCCAGCAGCTTGGGGAACTACGAGCAGTACTTC. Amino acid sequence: CASSLGNYEQYF. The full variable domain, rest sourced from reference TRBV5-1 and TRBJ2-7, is KAGVTQTPRYLIKTRGQQVTLSCSPISGHRSVSWYQQTPGQGLQFLFEYFSETQRNKGNFPGRFSGRQFSNSRSEMNVSTLELGDSALYLCASSLGNYEQYFGPGTRLTVT.

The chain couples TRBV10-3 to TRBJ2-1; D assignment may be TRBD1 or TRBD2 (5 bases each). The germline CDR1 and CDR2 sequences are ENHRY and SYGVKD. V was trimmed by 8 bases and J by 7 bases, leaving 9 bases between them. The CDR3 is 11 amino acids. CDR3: CAIGTTNEQFF. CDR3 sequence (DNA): TGTGCCATCGGGACGACGAATGAGCAGTTCTTC.

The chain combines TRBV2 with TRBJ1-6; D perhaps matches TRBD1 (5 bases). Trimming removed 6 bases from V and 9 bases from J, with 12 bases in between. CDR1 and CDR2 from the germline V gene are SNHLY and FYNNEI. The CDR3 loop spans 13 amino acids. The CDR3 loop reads CASRGEGSSPLHF. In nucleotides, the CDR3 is TGTGCCAGCAGGGGGGAGGGGAGTTCACCCCTCCACTTT.

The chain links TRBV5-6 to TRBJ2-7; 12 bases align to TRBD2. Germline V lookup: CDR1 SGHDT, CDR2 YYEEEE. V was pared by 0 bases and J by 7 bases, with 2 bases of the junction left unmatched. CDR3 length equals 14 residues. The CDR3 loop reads CASSLGLAGEEQYF. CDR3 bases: TGTGCCAGCAGCTTGGGACTAGCGGGAGAAGAGCAGTACTTC.

In DNA, the CDR3 is TGCGCCAGCAGCTTGGGCGTCTTGCCCTCGCAAGAGACCCAGTACTTC. It yields the protein CASSLGVLPSQETQYF. The chain carries TRBV5-1 and TRBJ2-5; no definite D call. The germline gives CDR1 SGHRS, CDR2 YFSETQ. This CDR3 has 16 residues. Trimming left V 0 bases short and J 2 bases short, with 14 bases between.

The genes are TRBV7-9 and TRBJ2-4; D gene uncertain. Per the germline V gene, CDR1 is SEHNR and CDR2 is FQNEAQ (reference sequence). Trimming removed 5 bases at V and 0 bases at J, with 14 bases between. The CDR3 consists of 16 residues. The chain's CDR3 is CASSRWTQLAKNIQYF. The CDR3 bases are TGTGCCAGCAGCCGCTGGACCCAACTAGCCAAAAACATTCAGTACTTC.

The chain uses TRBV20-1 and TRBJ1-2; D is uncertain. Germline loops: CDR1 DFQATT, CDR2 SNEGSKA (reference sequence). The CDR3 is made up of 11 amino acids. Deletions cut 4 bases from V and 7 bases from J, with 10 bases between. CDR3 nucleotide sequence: TGCAGTGCTACAGCGTTCGGTGGCTACACCTTC. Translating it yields CSATAFGGYTF.

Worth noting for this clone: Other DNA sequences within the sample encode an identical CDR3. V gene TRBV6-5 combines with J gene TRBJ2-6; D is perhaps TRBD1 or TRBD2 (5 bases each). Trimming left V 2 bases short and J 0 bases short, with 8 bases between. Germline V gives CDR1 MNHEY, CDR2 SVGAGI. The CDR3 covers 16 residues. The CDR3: CASSYGGLSGANVLTF. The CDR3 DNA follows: TGTGCCAGCAGTTACGGGGGTCTCTCTGGGGCCAACGTCCTGACTTTC.

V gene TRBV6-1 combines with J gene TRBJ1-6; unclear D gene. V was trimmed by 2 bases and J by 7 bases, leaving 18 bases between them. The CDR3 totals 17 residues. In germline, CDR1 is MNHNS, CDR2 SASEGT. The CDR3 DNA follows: TGTGCCAGCAGTGAAACAGCTTTGGTTCGGCTGAATTCACCCCTCCACTTT. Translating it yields CASSETALVRLNSPLHF.

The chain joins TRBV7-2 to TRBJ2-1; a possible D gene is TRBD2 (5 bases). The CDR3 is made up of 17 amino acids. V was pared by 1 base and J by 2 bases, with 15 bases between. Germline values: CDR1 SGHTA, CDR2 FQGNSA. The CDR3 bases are TGTGCCAGCAGCTTAGGGGGTCGAGCGGTTCCCTACAATGAGCAGTTCTTC. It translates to CASSLGGRAVPYNEQFF.

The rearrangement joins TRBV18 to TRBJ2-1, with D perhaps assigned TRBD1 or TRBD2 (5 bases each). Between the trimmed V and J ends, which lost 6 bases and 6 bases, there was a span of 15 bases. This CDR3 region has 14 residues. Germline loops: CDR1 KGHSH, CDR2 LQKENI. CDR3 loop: CASSHGAGTNEQFF. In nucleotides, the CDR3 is TGTGCCAGCTCGCATGGAGCCGGGACCAATGAGCAGTTCTTC.

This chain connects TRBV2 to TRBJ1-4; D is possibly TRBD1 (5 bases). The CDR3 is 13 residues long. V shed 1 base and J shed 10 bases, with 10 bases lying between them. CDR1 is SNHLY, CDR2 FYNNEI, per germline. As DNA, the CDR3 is TGTGCCAGCAGTGAAGGGGGGGGAGTAAAACTGTTTTTT. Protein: CASSEGGGVKLFF.

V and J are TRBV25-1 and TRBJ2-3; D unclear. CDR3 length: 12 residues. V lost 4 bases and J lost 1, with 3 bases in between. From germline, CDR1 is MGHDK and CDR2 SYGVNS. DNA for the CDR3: TGTGCCAGCAGTGCTGGCACAGATACGCAGTATTTT. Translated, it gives CASSAGTDTQYF.

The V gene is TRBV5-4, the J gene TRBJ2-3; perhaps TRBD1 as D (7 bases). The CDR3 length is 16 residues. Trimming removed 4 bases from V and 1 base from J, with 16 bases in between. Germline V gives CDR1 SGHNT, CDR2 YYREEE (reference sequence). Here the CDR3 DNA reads TGTGCCAGCAGCAGGAAAACAGGGGAGGGCACAGATACGCAGTATTTT. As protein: CASSRKTGEGTDTQYF.

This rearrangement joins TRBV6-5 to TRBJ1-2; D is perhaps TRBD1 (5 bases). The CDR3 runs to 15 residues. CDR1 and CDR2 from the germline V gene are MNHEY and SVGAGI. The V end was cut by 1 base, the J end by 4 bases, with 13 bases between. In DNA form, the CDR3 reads TGTGCCAGCAGTTACTTGGGGGAAATAGGCTATGGCTACACCTTC. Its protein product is CASSYLGEIGYGYTF.